Here is one T cell receptor beta chain with its context. This entry belongs to a study of control samples from healthy donors and cancer patients. The repertoire was sequenced with immunoSEQ multiplex PCR; TCRdb's copy has only in-frame clones and lacks some. The sample shows some 87,000 clones, more than 65% of them seen only once. With 6 bases removed from V and 1 base from J, the gap between germline ends came to 12 bases. In germline, CDR1 is MNHEY, CDR2 SVGAGI. The CDR3 runs 14 residues. The sample consisted of PBMCs. The receptor was derived from a man in his sixties with head and neck cancer. The chain has TRBV6-5 and TRBJ1-1; D might be TRBD1 (5 bases). The CDR3 nucleotides are TGTGCCAGCAGCAAATTGGACACGAACACTGAAGCTTTCTTT. It yields the protein CASSKLDTNTEAFF.